Each of the 15 T cell receptor beta chains below was sequenced from the same sample in a study of blood T cell repertoires in COVID-19. Profiled with immunoSEQ multiplex PCR; TCRdb holds only in-frame clones, not every one. The table shows 200,000 to 250,000 clones, with 88% occurring only once. The sequencing input was peripheral blood. The receptors were gathered from a man aged 65-85 years with acute or convalescent COVID-19.

The CDR3: CASSESFGGNQPQHF. In DNA, the CDR3 is TGTGCCAGCAGTGAAAGCTTTGGGGGGAATCAGCCCCAGCATTTT. The V call is TRBV2, the J call TRBJ1-5; a possible D gene is TRBD1 (5 bases). CDR3 length: 15 amino acids. Trimming took off 2 bases at V and 4 bases at J, with 12 bases between the two ends. Germline V CDR1 and CDR2: SNHLY, FYNNEI.

The chain joins TRBV5-1 to TRBJ1-1; a possible D gene is TRBD1 (6 bases). Trimming shortened V by 7 bases and J by 4 bases, and 20 bases separated the two germline ends. The CDR3 contains 15 residues. Germline CDR1 is SGHRS and CDR2 is YFSETQ. The CDR3 spells CASGTGDTSRTEAFF. CDR3 in DNA: TGCGCCAGCGGAACCGGGGACACCTCCCGCACTGAAGCTTTCTTT. Based on the CDR3 plus reference TRBV5-1 and TRBJ1-1, the full variable domain is KAGVTQTPRYLIKTRGQQVTLSCSPISGHRSVSWYQQTPGQGLQFLFEYFSETQRNKGNFPGRFSGRQFSNSRSEMNVSTLELGDSALYLCASGTGDTSRTEAFFGQGTRLTVV.

V gene TRBV9 combines with J gene TRBJ2-7, with D uncertain. V lost 2 bases and J lost 3, with 9 bases in between. The CDR3 loop spans 13 amino acids. Germline V gives CDR1 SGDLS, CDR2 YYNGEE. CDR3 residues: CASSVQRNYEQYF. The CDR3 DNA reads TGTGCCAGCAGCGTCCAGAGGAACTACGAGCAGTACTTC.

This chain connects TRBV10-3 to TRBJ2-3; 9 bases line up with TRBD1. The CDR3 is 13 amino acids. Germline V gene lookup returns CDR1 ENHRY and CDR2 SYGVKD. V was pared by 8 bases and J by 4 bases, with 4 bases of the junction left unmatched. CDR3 nucleotides: TGTGCCATCGTTAGACAGGGGGCAGATACGCAGTATTTT. Translated: CAIVRQGADTQYF.

This clone was counted only a few times. The chain recombines TRBV5-1 with TRBJ2-1; TRBD2 is a possible D gene (5 bases). Germline CDR1 reads SGHRS; CDR2 reads YFSETQ. Trimming stripped 2 bases from V and 0 bases from J, with 9 bases between. This CDR3 is 15 amino acids long. The CDR3 here is CASSFGDNSYNEQFF. The CDR3 DNA reads TGCGCCAGCAGCTTCGGGGATAACTCCTACAATGAGCAGTTCTTC.

CDR3 protein: CAWSTGTGRFNEQFF. Here the CDR3 DNA reads TGTGCCTGGAGTACGGGGACAGGGCGATTCAATGAGCAGTTCTTC. This chain uses TRBV30 with TRBJ2-1, with 9 bases fitting TRBD1. Germline loops: CDR1 GTSNPN, CDR2 SVGIG (reference sequence). CDR3 length equals 15 residues. V was pared by 2 bases and J by 6 bases, with 8 bases of the junction left unmatched.

V gene TRBV25-1 combines with J gene TRBJ2-5; 7 bases are a match to TRBD2. Germline V gene sequence: CDR1 MGHDK, CDR2 SYGVNS. The V gene end was trimmed by 0 bases and the J gene end by 5 bases; junction bases not matched to a gene: 9. CDR3 size: 16 residues. This chain's CDR3 is CASSEYNVGGFETQYF. The CDR3 DNA reads TGTGCCAGCAGTGAATATAATGTGGGGGGGTTTGAGACCCAGTACTTC.

The genes are TRBV11-2 and TRBJ1-2, with D possibly TRBD1 on 6 matching bases. The CDR3 runs 14 residues. The V and J ends lost 3 bases and 7 bases respectively, with 15 bases between them. The germline CDR1 and CDR2 sequences are SGHAT and FQNNGV. In DNA, the CDR3 is TGTGCCAGCAGCTTGGCACAGGGAATCGGTGGCTACACCTTC. Amino acid sequence: CASSLAQGIGGYTF.

The chain couples TRBV19 to TRBJ2-7, with 7 bases aligning to TRBD2. The J segment lost 0 bases and the V segment lost 5 bases, leaving 10 bases of the junction unmatched. The CDR3 length is 16 residues. Looked up from germline, CDR1 is LNHDA and CDR2 is SQIVND (reference sequence). The CDR3 region is CASSSHLAEYSYEQYF. The CDR3 DNA follows: TGTGCCAGTAGTTCCCACCTAGCGGAATACTCCTACGAGCAGTACTTC.

The rearrangement uses TRBV28 and TRBJ1-2; 8 nucleotides align to TRBD1. From germline, CDR1 is MDHEN and CDR2 SYDVKM. The CDR3 loop spans 14 amino acids. The ends lost 3 bases at V and 12 bases at J; junction bases unmatched: 12. The CDR3 nucleotides read TGTGCCAGCAGTTTTAACCTGGTAGGGACAGGTGACACCTTC. Amino acids: CASSFNLVGTGDTF.

Comments on this clone: This sample includes further DNA sequences coding for the same CDR3. The J gene is TRBJ2-7, the V gene TRBV5-1, with 8 bases lining up with TRBD1. Germline assignment: CDR1 SGHRS and CDR2 YFSETQ. The CDR3 has 12 amino acids. Trimming cost V 4 bases and J 7 bases; bases outside gene matches: 4. The CDR3, as DNA: TGCGCCAGCAGCCTGGACAGGGATGAGCAGTACTTC. Translating gives CASSLDRDEQYF.

V gene TRBV19 combines with J gene TRBJ2-1; 8 bases align to TRBD1. This CDR3 spans 15 amino acids. The germline V gene encodes CDR1 LNHDA and CDR2 SQIVND (reference sequence). V was clipped by 4 bases and J by 5 bases; unmatched bases: 7. The CDR3 DNA is TGTGCCAGTAGTACCGGGACAGGTCCTAACAATGAGCAGTTCTTC. Amino acid sequence: CASSTGTGPNNEQFF.

The chain uses TRBV25-1 and TRBJ2-1, with D perhaps matching TRBD1 (6 bases). Germline CDR1 is MGHDK and CDR2 is SYGVNS. V lost 6 bases and J 5 bases, leaving 17 bases between the germline ends. The CDR3 length is 15 residues. CDR3 sequence reads: CASSDLRDTNNEQFF. DNA for the CDR3: TGTGCCAGCAGCGACCTCCGGGACACAAACAATGAGCAGTTCTTC.

The chain carries TRBV5-4 and TRBJ1-2; D is undetermined. V shed 0 bases and J shed 5 bases, with 11 bases lying between them. Germline lookup yields CDR1 SGHNT and CDR2 YYREEE (reference sequence). The length of the CDR3 is 14 residues. In DNA, the CDR3 is TGTGCCAGCAGCTTGGAGAACTTGCCTTATGGCTACACCTTC. Translated, it gives CASSLENLPYGYTF.

V usage is TRBV28 and J usage is TRBJ1-5, with D possibly being TRBD1 (6 bases). Germline-derived CDR1 and CDR2 are MDHEN and SYDVKM. The CDR3 totals 14 residues. V dropped 3 bases and J dropped 5 bases, with 11 bases sitting between them. The CDR3 loop is CASSLRGGDQPQHF. Here the CDR3 DNA reads TGTGCCAGCAGTTTGCGGGGGGGCGATCAGCCCCAGCATTTT.